This T cell receptor beta chain derives from a study of control samples from healthy donors and cancer patients. Trimming removed 2 bases from V and 2 bases from J, with 14 bases in between. Germline CDR1 is MNHEY and CDR2 is SVGEGT. This CDR3 comprises 16 residues. This table comes from immunoSEQ multiplex PCR, and its TCRdb copy is limited to in-frame clones, with some not included. The sample lists about 120,000 clones, 92% occurring once. The genes are TRBV6-2 or TRBV6-3 and TRBJ2-3; the D gene is possibly TRBD2 (6 bases). Sequencing was carried out using PBMCs. The receptor's source is a man older than 75 with head and neck cancer. CDR3 protein: CASSYRGLTNTDTQYF. CDR3 in DNA: TGTGCCAGCAGTTACCGAGGACTAACGAACACAGATACGCAGTATTTT.